The clone carrying this T cell receptor beta chain was seen repeatedly, ten times or more. Its antigen is unknown. The sample is drawn from a study of PD-1 blockade in classical Hodgkin lymphoma. Study-level results: By C4D1, diversity of CD4+ TCRs had risen significantly, whereas that of CD8+ TCRs had not. Nothing has yet pinned down what causes the repertoire differences, possibly disease activity or prior therapy. Complete responders' diversity at baseline resembled that of newly diagnosed patients.

Time point here: cycle 4 day 1 (C4D1), after 5 to 7 weeks of nivolumab. Every patient relapsed after autologous stem cell transplantation, and brentuximab vedotin exposure varied. Method: immunoSEQ multiplex PCR; TCRdb's copy keeps in-frame clones and lacks some. Of 90,000 or so clones detected, just under 80% appear once; the ten largest clones hold roughly 9.4%. The CDR3 consists of 18 residues. V was cut by 2 bases and J by 0 bases, with 17 bases left in between. Per the germline V gene, CDR1 is MNHNS and CDR2 is SASEGT. The chain is built from TRBV6-1 and TRBJ1-5; TRBD1 might be the D (5 bases). The sequence was obtained from a human donor with classical Hodgkin lymphoma. Source: peripheral blood mononuclear cells (PBMCs), taken before the fourth cycle of nivolumab. CDR3 loop: CASSERYSGGYSNQPQHF. CDR3 DNA: TGTGCCAGCAGTGAACGGTACAGTGGGGGGTATAGCAATCAGCCCCAGCATTTT.